Listed below are T cell receptor beta chains from one sample, sequenced in a study of blood T cells in healthy people across ages. TCRdb itself ran the 5' RACE reads through MiXCR, one entry per CDR3 protein. The data contain approximately 800,000 distinct CDR3 sequences, about 26% of them singletons. These data were also reused for a study on T cells of mothers and their children.

Sequencing was carried out using blood. These receptors were taken from a boy younger than 18 in good health. Each CDR3 is given with its conserved first and last residue. Fields, in order: CDR3 protein, CDR3 DNA, J gene, V gene, D gene, clone size. D genes are given only for firm matches. Not all rows give a size; the values are once, few, many and, for expanded clones, a class.

CASSSTAGGANVLTF	TGTGCCAGCAGCTCAACGGCGGGTGGGGCCAACGTCCTGACTTTC	TRBJ2-6	TRBV7-9	.	few
CSAGLAGAPDTQYF	TGCAGTGCGGGACTAGCGGGGGCCCCGGATACGCAGTATTTT	TRBJ2-3	TRBV20-1	TRBD2	.
CASSLRGQVGYTF	TGTGCCAGCAGCCTCAGGGGGCAGGTTGGCTACACCTTC	TRBJ1-2	TRBV2	TRBD1	.
CASSLSEGGNIQYF	TGTGCCAGCAGCTTAAGCGAGGGAGGGAACATTCAGTACTTC	TRBJ2-4	TRBV7-2	TRBD2	.
CASSSLRHIGETQYF	TGTGCCAGCAGCTCACTTCGACATATAGGGGAGACCCAGTACTTC	TRBJ2-5	TRBV14	.	once
CAICGYGANVLTF	TGTGCCATCTGTGGGTATGGGGCCAACGTCCTGACTTTC	TRBJ2-6	TRBV10-3	.	few
CASTQFGGGGNEKLFF	TGTGCCAGCACCCAGTTCGGGGGGGGCGGTAATGAAAAACTGTTTTTT	TRBJ1-4	TRBV12-3/TRBV12-4	.	few
CASRALQGSSDGYTF	TGTGCCAGCCGGGCTTTACAGGGGAGTTCGGATGGCTACACCTTC	TRBJ1-2	TRBV3-1	TRBD1	.
CAWKRGGLPGSYNEQFF	TGTGCCTGGAAGCGTGGGGGCCTTCCCGGCTCCTACAATGAGCAGTTCTTC	TRBJ2-1	TRBV30	.	.
CASSPSRSGGAPDTQYF	TGCGCCAGCAGCCCCTCTCGTAGCGGGGGGGCCCCAGATACGCAGTATTTT	TRBJ2-3	TRBV5-1	TRBD2	.
CASSQSDRLLYGYTF	TGTGCCAGCAGCCAATCGGACAGGCTCCTTTATGGCTACACCTTC	TRBJ1-2	TRBV16	TRBD1	few
CASSIRTGWHEQYF	TGTGCCAGCAGCATCCGGACAGGGTGGCACGAGCAGTACTTC	TRBJ2-7	TRBV5-5	TRBD1	.
CASSLVRTDTQYF	TGTGCCAGCAGCTTGGTTCGCACAGATACGCAGTATTTT	TRBJ2-3	TRBV5-4	.	.
CSVETASSYEQYF	TGCAGCGTTGAGACAGCAAGCTCCTACGAGCAGTACTTC	TRBJ2-7	TRBV29-1	.	.
CASSQEALSNEKLFF	TGCGCCAGCAGCCAAGAGGCCCTTAGTAATGAAAAACTGTTTTTT	TRBJ1-4	TRBV4-1	.	.
CASNGQGPPYEQYF	TGTGCCAGCAATGGACAGGGTCCCCCCTACGAGCAGTACTTC	TRBJ2-7	TRBV27	TRBD1	.